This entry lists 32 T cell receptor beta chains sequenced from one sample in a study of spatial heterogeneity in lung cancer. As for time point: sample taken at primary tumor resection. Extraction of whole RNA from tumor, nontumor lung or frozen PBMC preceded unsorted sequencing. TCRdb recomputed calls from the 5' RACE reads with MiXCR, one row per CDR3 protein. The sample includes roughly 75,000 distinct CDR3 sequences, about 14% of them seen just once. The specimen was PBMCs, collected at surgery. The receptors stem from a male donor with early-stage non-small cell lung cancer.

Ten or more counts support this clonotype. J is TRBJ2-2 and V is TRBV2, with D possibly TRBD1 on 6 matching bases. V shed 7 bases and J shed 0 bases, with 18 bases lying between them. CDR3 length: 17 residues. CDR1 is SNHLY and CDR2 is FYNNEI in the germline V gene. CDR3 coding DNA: TGTGCCAGCAATTTAAGGACAGACATCGCGAACACCGGGGAGCTGTTTTTT. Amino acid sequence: CASNLRTDIANTGELFF. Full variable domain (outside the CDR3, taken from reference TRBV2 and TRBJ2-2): EPEVTQTPSHQVTQMGQEVILRCVPISNHLYFYWYRQILGQKVEFLVSFYNNEISEKSEIFDDQFSVERPDGSNFTLKIRSTKLEDSAMYFCASNLRTDIANTGELFFGEGSRLTVL.

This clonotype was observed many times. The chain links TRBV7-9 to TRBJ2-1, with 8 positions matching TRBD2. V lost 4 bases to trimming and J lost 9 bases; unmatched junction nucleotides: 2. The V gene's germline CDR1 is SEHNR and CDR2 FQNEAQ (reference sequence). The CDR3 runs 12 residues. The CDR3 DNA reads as TGTGCCAGCAGCTCGCTAGCGGGTGAGCAGTTCTTC. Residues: CASSSLAGEQFF.

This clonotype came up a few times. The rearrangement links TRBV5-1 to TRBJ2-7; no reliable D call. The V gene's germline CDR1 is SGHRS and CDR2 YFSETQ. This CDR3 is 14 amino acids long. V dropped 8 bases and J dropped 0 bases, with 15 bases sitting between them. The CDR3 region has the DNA TGCGCCAGTCGTATATCACCCACCTCCTACGAGCAGTACTTC. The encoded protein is CASRISPTSYEQYF.

This CDR3 is CASTGLAGGEQYF. The CDR3 DNA follows: TGTGCCAGCACTGGACTAGCGGGAGGCGAGCAGTACTTC. The rearrangement uses TRBV6-5 and TRBJ2-7; TRBD2 matches at 14 bases. The CDR3 loop spans 13 amino acids. V shed 7 bases and J 6 bases; nucleotides not matched to a gene: 2. Germline V CDR1 and CDR2: MNHEY, SVGAGI.

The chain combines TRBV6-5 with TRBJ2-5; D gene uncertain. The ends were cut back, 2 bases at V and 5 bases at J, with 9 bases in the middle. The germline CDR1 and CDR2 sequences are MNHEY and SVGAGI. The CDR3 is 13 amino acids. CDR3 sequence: CASSYNPSETQYF. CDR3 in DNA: TGTGCCAGCAGTTACAATCCTTCGGAGACCCAGTACTTC.

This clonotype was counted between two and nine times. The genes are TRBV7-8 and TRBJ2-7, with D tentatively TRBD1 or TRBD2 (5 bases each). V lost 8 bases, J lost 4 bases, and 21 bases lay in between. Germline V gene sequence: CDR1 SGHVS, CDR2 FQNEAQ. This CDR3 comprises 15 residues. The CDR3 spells CASCNPGRTSYEQYF. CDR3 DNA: TGTGCCAGCTGCAATCCGGGACGGACCTCATACGAGCAGTACTTC.

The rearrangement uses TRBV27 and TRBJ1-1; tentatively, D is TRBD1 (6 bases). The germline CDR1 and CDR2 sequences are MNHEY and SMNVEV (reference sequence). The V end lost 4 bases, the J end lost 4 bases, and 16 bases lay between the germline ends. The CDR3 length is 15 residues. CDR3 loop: CASSSGARIGTEAFF. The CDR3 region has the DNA TGTGCCAGCAGTTCGGGGGCGCGGATCGGCACTGAAGCTTTCTTT.

CDR3: CAWSDPFRGPYNEQFF. The CDR3 DNA is TGTGCCTGGAGTGACCCCTTTAGGGGCCCCTACAATGAGCAGTTCTTC. The gene calls are TRBV30 and TRBJ2-1, with a weak D call TRBD1 (5 bases). V dropped 1 base and J dropped 2 bases, with 15 bases sitting between them. The CDR3 is 16 residues long. Germline V CDR1 and CDR2: GTSNPN, SVGIG (reference sequence).

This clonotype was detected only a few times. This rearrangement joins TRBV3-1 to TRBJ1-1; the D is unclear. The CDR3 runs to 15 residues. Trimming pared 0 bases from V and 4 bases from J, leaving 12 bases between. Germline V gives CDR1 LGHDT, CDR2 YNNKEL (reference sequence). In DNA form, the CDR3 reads TGTGCCAGCAGCCAAGATATAGCGCGTCCCACTGAAGCTTTCTTT. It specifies CASSQDIARPTEAFF.

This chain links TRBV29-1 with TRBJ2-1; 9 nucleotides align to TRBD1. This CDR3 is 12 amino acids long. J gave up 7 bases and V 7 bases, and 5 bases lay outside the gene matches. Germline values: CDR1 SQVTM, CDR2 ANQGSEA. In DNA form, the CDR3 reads TGCAGCGGTTTACAGGGGGCTAATGAGCAGTTCTTC. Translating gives CSGLQGANEQFF.

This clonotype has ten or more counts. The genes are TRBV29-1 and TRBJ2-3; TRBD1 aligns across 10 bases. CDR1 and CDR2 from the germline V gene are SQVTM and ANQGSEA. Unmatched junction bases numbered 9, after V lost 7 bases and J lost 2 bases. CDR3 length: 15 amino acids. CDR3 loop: CSALRDRGSTDTQYF. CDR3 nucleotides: TGCAGCGCCCTGCGGGACAGGGGATCCACAGATACGCAGTATTTT.

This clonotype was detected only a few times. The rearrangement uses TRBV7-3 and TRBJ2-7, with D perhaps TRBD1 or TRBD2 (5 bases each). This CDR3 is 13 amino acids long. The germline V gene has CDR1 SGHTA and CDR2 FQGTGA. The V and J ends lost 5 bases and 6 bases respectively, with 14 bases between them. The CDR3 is CASSRDAGGEQYF. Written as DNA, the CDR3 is TGTGCCAGCAGCAGGGACGCTGGGGGCGAGCAGTACTTC.

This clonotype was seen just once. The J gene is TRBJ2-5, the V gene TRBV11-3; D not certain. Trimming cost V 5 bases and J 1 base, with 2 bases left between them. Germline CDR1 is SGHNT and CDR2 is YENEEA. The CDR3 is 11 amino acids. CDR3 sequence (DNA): TGTGCCAGCAGCCGCCAAGAGACCCAGTACTTC. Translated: CASSRQETQYF.

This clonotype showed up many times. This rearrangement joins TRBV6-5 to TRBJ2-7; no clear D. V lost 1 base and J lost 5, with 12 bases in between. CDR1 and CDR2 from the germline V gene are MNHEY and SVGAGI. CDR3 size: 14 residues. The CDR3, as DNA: TGTGCCAGCAGTTACTACATCGGATCCGACGAGCAGTACTTC. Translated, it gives CASSYYIGSDEQYF.

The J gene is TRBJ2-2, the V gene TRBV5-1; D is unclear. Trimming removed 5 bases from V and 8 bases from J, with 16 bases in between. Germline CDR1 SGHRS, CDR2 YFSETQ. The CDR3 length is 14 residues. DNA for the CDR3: TGCGCCAGCAGGGATAGACAAGCTACGGGGGAGCTGTTTTTT. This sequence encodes CASRDRQATGELFF. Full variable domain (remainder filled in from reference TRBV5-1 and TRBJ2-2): KAGVTQTPRYLIKTRGQQVTLSCSPISGHRSVSWYQQTPGQGLQFLFEYFSETQRNKGNFPGRFSGRQFSNSRSEMNVSTLELGDSALYLCASRDRQATGELFFGEGSRLTVL.

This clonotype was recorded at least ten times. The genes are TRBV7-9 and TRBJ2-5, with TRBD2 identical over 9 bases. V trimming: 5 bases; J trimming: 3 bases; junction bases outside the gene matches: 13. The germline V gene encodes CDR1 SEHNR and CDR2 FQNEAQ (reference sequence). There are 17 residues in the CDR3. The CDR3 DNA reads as TGTGCCAGCAGCCTCCGAGGGGTAGCGGGAGTAAAAGAGACCCAGTACTTC. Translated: CASSLRGVAGVKETQYF.

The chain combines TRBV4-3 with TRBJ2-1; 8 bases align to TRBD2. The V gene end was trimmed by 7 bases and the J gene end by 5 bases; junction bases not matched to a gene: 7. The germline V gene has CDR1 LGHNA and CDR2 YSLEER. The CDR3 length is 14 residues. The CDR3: CASNRVRGDNEQFF. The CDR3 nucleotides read TGCGCCAGCAATAGGGTGCGGGGGGACAATGAGCAGTTCTTC.

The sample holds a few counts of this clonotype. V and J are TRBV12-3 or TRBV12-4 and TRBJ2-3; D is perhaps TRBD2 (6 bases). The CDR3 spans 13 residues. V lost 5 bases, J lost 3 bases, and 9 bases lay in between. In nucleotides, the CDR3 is TGTGCCAGCAGTACCGGGACTACAGATACGCAGTATTTT. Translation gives CASSTGTTDTQYF.

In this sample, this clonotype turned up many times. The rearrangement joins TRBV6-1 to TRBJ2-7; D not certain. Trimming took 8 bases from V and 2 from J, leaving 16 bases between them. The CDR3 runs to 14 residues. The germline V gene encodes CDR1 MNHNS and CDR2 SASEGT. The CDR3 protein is CASLPPGPPYEQYF. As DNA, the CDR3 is TGTGCCAGCCTCCCTCCGGGTCCCCCCTACGAGCAGTACTTC.

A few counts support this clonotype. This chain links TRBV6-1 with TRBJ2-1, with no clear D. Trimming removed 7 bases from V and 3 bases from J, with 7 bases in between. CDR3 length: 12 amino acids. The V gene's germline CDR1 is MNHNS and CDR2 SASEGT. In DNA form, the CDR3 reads TGTGCCAGCACCCCCCTCTACAATGAGCAGTTCTTC. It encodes CASTPLYNEQFF.

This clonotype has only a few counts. CDR3 DNA sequence: TGCAGCGTTGGGGGTGCCAAAAACATTCAGTACTTC. Translating gives CSVGGAKNIQYF. The chain recombines TRBV29-1 with TRBJ2-4; D gene ambiguous. The CDR3 spans 12 residues. Germline V gives CDR1 SQVTM, CDR2 ANQGSEA. Trimming removed 4 bases at V and 1 base at J, with 5 bases between. The whole variable domain, remainder taken from reference TRBV29-1 and TRBJ2-4, is SAVISQKPSRDICQRGTSLTIQCQVDSQVTMMFWYRQQPGQSLTLIATANQGSEATYESGFVIDKFPISRPNLTFSTLTVSNMSPEDSSIYLCSVGGAKNIQYFGAGTRLSVL.

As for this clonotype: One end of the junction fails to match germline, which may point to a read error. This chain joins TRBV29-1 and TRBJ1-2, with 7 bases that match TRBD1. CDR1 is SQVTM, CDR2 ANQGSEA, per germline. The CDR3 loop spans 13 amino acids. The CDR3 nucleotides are TGCAGCTCCTGGAGGGACAGTGACTACGGCTACACCTTC. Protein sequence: CSSWRDSDYGYTF.

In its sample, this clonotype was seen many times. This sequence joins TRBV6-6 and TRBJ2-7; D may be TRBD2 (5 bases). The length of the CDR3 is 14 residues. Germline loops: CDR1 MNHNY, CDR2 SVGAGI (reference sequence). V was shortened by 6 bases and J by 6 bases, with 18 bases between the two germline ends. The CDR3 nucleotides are TGTGCCAGCAGGCCCGGGGTGGCCCGCTCCGAGCAGTACTTC. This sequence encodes CASRPGVARSEQYF.

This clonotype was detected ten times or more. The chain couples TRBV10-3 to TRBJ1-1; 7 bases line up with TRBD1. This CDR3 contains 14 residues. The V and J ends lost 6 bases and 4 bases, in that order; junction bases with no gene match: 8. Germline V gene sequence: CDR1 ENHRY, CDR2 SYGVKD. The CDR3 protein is CAISNRGAGTEAFF. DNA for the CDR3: TGTGCCATCAGCAACAGGGGCGCGGGCACTGAAGCTTTCTTT.

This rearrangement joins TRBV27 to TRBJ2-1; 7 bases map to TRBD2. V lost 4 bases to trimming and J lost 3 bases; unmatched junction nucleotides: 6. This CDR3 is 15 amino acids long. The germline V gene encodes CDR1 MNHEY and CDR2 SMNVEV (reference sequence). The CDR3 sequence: CASSSPSGFYNEQFF. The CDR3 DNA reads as TGTGCCAGCAGTTCGCCTAGCGGTTTCTACAATGAGCAGTTCTTC.

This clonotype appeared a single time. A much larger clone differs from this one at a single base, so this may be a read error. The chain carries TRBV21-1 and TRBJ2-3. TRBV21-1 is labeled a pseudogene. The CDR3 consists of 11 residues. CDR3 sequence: CASAHLDTQYF. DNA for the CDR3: TGTGCCAGCGCCCATTTGGATACGCAGTATTTT.

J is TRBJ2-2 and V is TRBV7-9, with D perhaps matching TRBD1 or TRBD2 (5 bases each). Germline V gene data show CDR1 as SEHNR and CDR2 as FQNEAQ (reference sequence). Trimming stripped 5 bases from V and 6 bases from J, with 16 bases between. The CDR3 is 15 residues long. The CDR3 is CASSTGDRVSGELFF. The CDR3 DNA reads TGTGCCAGCAGCACCGGGGACCGGGTGTCCGGGGAGCTGTTTTTT.

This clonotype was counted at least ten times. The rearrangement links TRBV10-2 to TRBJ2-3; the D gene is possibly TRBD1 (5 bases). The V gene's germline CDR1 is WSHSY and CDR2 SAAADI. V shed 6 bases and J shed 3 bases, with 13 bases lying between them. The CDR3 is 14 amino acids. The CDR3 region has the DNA TGCGCCAGCAGACCCACACAGGCAACAGATACGCAGTATTTT. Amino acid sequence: CASRPTQATDTQYF.

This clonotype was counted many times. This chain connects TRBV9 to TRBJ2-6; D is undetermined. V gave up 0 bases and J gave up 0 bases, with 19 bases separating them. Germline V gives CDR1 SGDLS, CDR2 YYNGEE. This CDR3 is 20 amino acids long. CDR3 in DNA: TGTGCCAGCAGCGTAGTGATGGATCCCGTATCCTTCTCTGGGGCCAACGTCCTGACTTTC. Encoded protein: CASSVVMDPVSFSGANVLTF.

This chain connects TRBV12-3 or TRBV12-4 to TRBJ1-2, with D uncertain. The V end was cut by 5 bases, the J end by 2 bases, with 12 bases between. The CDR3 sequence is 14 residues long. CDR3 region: CASSELGGNYGYTF. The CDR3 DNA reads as TGTGCCAGCAGTGAGCTGGGCGGAAACTATGGCTACACCTTC.

CDR3 loop: CASSPRTGTDTQYF. CDR3 in DNA: TGTGCCAGCAGTCCGCGGACGGGGACAGATACGCAGTATTTT. J is TRBJ2-3 and V is TRBV9, with a possible D match to TRBD2 (5 bases). The germline CDR1 and CDR2 sequences are SGDLS and YYNGEE. There are 14 residues in the CDR3. V was cut by 5 bases and J by 3 bases, with 13 bases left in between. The full variable domain, its missing parts supplied by reference TRBV9 and TRBJ2-3, is DSGVTQTPKHLITATGQRVTLRCSPRSGDLSVYWYQQSLDQGLQFLIQYYNGEERAKGNILERFSAQQFPDLHSELNLSSLELGDSALYFCASSPRTGTDTQYFGPGTRLTVL.

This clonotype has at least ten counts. The CDR3 sequence is CASGPTGTGEETQYF. For the CDR3, the DNA is TGTGCTAGTGGCCCGACCGGGACAGGGGAAGAGACCCAGTACTTC. The chain joins TRBV12-5 to TRBJ2-5, with 10 bases that match TRBD1. V lost 6 bases to trimming and J lost 3 bases; unmatched junction nucleotides: 7. The V gene's germline CDR1 is LGHNT and CDR2 FRNRAP. The CDR3 contains 15 residues. Using reference TRBV12-5 and TRBJ2-5 for the parts outside the CDR3, the full variable domain is DARVTQTPRHKVTEMGQEVTMRCQPILGHNTVFWYRQTMMQGLELLAYFRNRAPLDDSGMPKDRFSAEMPDATLATLKIQPSEPRDSAVYFCASGPTGTGEETQYFGPGTRLLVL.